This TCR beta chain was captured by sequencing in a study of cytomegalovirus exposure and HLA in healthy donors. Amplification used 60 Vbeta primers and 13 Jbeta primers. Assay: immunoSEQ multiplex PCR; the TCRdb copy retains only in-frame clones and omits some. The sample has approximately 67,000 clones, about 70% seen once. Per the germline V gene, CDR1 is MNHEY and CDR2 is SMNVEV (reference sequence). Trimming took 3 bases from V and 5 from J, leaving 10 bases between them. This CDR3 is built from 14 residues. Comments on this clone: Its antigen is undetermined.

Study-wide points: Analysis performed later showed TCR beta chains linked to HLA being more clonally expanded than equally common others. The study assumed roughly uniform donor sequencing depth for presence/absence analyses. In terms of immune exposure information, only CMV serostatus was available.

This chain connects TRBV27 to TRBJ2-2, with a weak D call TRBD2 (5 bases). The specimen sequenced was PBMCs. This sequence was found in a woman aged 25 to 39 in good health and CMV-seronegative. The CDR3 region has the DNA TGTGCCAGCAGTTTTTTTCGGGGTACCGGGGAGCTGTTTTTT. Translation gives CASSFFRGTGELFF.